Below are 21 T cell receptor beta chains sequenced from a single sample in a study of T cells in placental villitis. The libraries were made with immunoSEQ v4. TCRdb's copy holds only in-frame clones and misses some; the assay was immunoSEQ multiplex PCR. The sample lists over 300 clones, roughly 94% seen once, with 6.5% to 8% in the top ten. The sample taken for sequencing was placental tissue containing maternal and fetal cells. The receptors here all came from a human donor in good health; the placental T cells may come from both mother and fetus.

This clone was seen a single time. The chain joins TRBV21-1 to TRBJ1-2. TRBV21-1 is recorded as a pseudogene. This CDR3 is built from 14 residues. The CDR3: CASSKARSNYSYTF. Written as DNA, the CDR3 is TGTGCCAGCAGCAAAGCGCGGTCAAACTATAGCTACACCTTC.

A single count supports this clone. This sequence joins TRBV19 and TRBJ1-5; tentative D call: TRBD1 (5 bases). Germline values: CDR1 LNHDA, CDR2 SQIVND (reference sequence). The CDR3 totals 14 residues. Trimming shortened V by 5 bases and J by 3 bases, and 11 bases separated the two germline ends. The CDR3 region is CASSVRDFNQPQHF. CDR3 sequence (DNA): TGTGCCAGTAGTGTCCGGGACTTCAATCAGCCCCAGCATTTT.

V is TRBV15 and J is TRBJ2-7, with D unresolved. CDR1 and CDR2 (germline): LNHNV, YYDKDF (reference sequence). V was cut by 1 base and J by 2 bases, with 9 bases left in between. This CDR3 is built from 14 residues. CDR3: CATSRATATYEQYF. The CDR3 region has the DNA TGTGCCACCAGCAGAGCGACTGCAACCTACGAGCAGTACTTC. The full variable domain, completed using reference TRBV15 and TRBJ2-7, is DAMVIQNPRYQVTQFGKPVTLSCSQTLNHNVMYWYQQKSSQAPKLLFHYYDKDFNNEADTPDNFQSRRPNTSFCFLDIRSPGLGDTAMYLCATSRATATYEQYFGPGTRLTVT.

The table lists this clone with a count of one. The rearrangement joins TRBV29-1 to TRBJ2-1, with TRBD2 matching 8 bases. The length of the CDR3 is 16 residues. J lost 8 bases, V lost 1 base, and 13 bases had no gene match. In germline, CDR1 is SQVTM, CDR2 ANQGSEA. The CDR3 reads CSVEAPAGEGGDEQFF. The CDR3 nucleotides are TGCAGCGTTGAAGCCCCAGCGGGAGAGGGGGGAGATGAGCAGTTCTTC.

V is TRBV2 and J is TRBJ2-3; a possible D gene is TRBD2 (5 bases). From germline, CDR1 is SNHLY and CDR2 FYNNEI. This CDR3 comprises 14 residues. V was cut by 3 bases and J by 2 bases, with 9 bases left in between. The CDR3 region has the DNA TGTGCCAGCAGTGAGCCGGGAATCACAGATACGCAGTATTTT. Its protein is CASSEPGITDTQYF.

The V and J genes are TRBV25-1 and TRBJ2-2, with D unclear. Germline V gene data show CDR1 as MGHDK and CDR2 as SYGVNS. The length of the CDR3 is 15 residues. Trimming pared 6 bases from V and 2 bases from J, leaving 13 bases between. The CDR3 region is CASSGNRVNTGELFF. In DNA form, the CDR3 reads TGTGCCAGCAGCGGAAACAGAGTCAACACCGGGGAGCTGTTTTTT.

The J gene is TRBJ1-2, the V gene TRBV19, with a weak D call TRBD1 (5 bases). Trimming took 1 base from V and 2 from J, leaving 8 bases between them. Germline V gene sequence: CDR1 LNHDA, CDR2 SQIVND (reference sequence). The CDR3 has 14 residues. The CDR3 is CASSIGGRNYGYTF. CDR3 bases: TGTGCCAGTAGTATAGGGGGCAGAAACTATGGCTACACCTTC.

The chain carries TRBV3-1 (or the pseudogene TRBV3-2) and TRBJ1-6; D ambiguous. There are 13 residues in the CDR3. Trimming removed 4 bases at V and 6 bases at J, with 7 bases between. Per germline, CDR1 LGHDT and CDR2 YNNKEL (reference sequence). The CDR3 loop reads CASSPGFNSPLHF. CDR3 nucleotides: TGTGCCAGCAGCCCGGGCTTTAATTCACCCCTCCACTTT.

As DNA, the CDR3 is TGTGCCAGCGGGCAAGGGGGCCTGAACACTGAAGCTTTCTTT. This encodes CASGQGGLNTEAFF. The chain employs TRBV28 and TRBJ1-1, with 7 bases identical to TRBD1. Germline trimming cut 8 bases from V and 0 bases from J; bases unmatched to any gene: 6. This CDR3 contains 14 residues. The germline CDR1 and CDR2 sequences are MDHEN and SYDVKM.

The chain couples TRBV5-6 to TRBJ2-7, with 13 bases identical to TRBD2. The germline V gene encodes CDR1 SGHDT and CDR2 YYEEEE. This CDR3 region has 14 residues. V dropped 3 bases and J dropped 3; count of bases not matched to a gene: 0. CDR3 region: CASSWTSGSYEQYF. The CDR3, as DNA: TGTGCCAGCAGCTGGACTAGCGGGAGCTACGAGCAGTACTTC.

The chain recombines TRBV2 with TRBJ2-1; TRBD2 matches at 8 bases. The CDR3 contains 15 residues. With 5 bases clipped from V and 5 bases from J, the junction kept 8 bases outside the gene matches. Germline V lookup: CDR1 SNHLY, CDR2 FYNNEI. The CDR3 here is CASSPLQRGHNEQFF. CDR3 nucleotide sequence: TGTGCCAGCAGTCCCTTGCAGCGGGGGCACAATGAGCAGTTCTTC.

The CDR3 spells CSAADKEGYGYTF. The CDR3 region has the DNA TGCAGCGCTGCGGACAAGGAAGGCTATGGCTACACCTTC. The V gene is TRBV29-1, the J gene TRBJ1-2; D perhaps matches TRBD1 (5 bases). Germline-derived CDR1 and CDR2 are SQVTM and ANQGSEA. This CDR3 spans 13 amino acids. Trimming cost V 7 bases and J 4 bases, with 16 bases left between them.

The chain uses TRBV6-4 and TRBJ1-2; D possibly corresponds to TRBD1 (6 bases). The V gene lost 3 bases and the J gene lost 8 bases, with 16 bases spanning the gap. The CDR3 spans 14 residues. From germline, CDR1 is MRHNA and CDR2 SNTAGT. The CDR3 DNA follows: TGTGCCAGCAGTGAGAAGGCCAGGGGAAGCGGCTACACCTTC. Translating it yields CASSEKARGSGYTF.

This chain connects TRBV19 to TRBJ1-6, with 7 bases aligning to TRBD1. The CDR3 is 13 amino acids. V lost 6 bases to trimming and J lost 6 bases; unmatched junction nucleotides: 2. Germline CDR1 and CDR2: LNHDA and SQIVND (reference sequence). This CDR3 is CASSGTANSPLHF. CDR3 sequence (DNA): TGTGCCAGTAGCGGGACAGCTAATTCACCCCTCCACTTT. The full variable domain, in which reference TRBV19 and TRBJ1-6 provide the parts outside the CDR3, is DGGITQSPKYLFRKEGQNVTLSCEQNLNHDAMYWYRQDPGQGLRLIYYSQIVNDFQKGDIAEGYSVSREKKESFPLTVTSAQKNPTAFYLCASSGTANSPLHFGNGTRLTVT.

The rearrangement joins TRBV7-2 to TRBJ1-6, with 9 bases fitting TRBD1. Per the germline V gene, CDR1 is SGHTA and CDR2 is FQGNSA. With V trimmed by 8 bases and J by 7 bases, 3 bases remained unmatched. CDR3 size: 13 residues. CDR3: CASVTGGNSPLHF. CDR3 nucleotides: TGTGCCAGCGTGACAGGGGGAAATTCACCCCTCCACTTT.

The rearrangement links TRBV27 to TRBJ1-1; the D gene is possibly TRBD1 (5 bases). Germline V CDR1 and CDR2: MNHEY, SMNVEV (reference sequence). The ends were cut back, 3 bases at V and 2 bases at J, with 10 bases in the middle. The CDR3 contains 14 residues. The CDR3 DNA is TGTGCCAGCAGTTTGGGGAGGGGAAACACTGAAGCTTTCTTT. It specifies CASSLGRGNTEAFF.

The chain uses TRBV4-2 and TRBJ1-4; 7 bases are a match to TRBD1. The CDR3 runs to 14 residues. Germline CDR1 LGHNA, CDR2 YNFKEQ. The ends lost 4 bases at V and 4 bases at J; junction bases unmatched: 3. The chain's CDR3 is CASSPGQFNEKLFF. Here the CDR3 DNA reads TGTGCCAGCAGCCCGGGACAGTTTAATGAAAAACTGTTTTTT.

The chain carries TRBV6-1 and TRBJ2-7; D call uncertain. The CDR3 covers 14 residues. The germline V gene encodes CDR1 MNHNS and CDR2 SASEGT. V was pared by 2 bases and J by 0 bases, with 8 bases between. The CDR3 nucleotides read TGTGCCAGCAGTGAACCCAGGAGCTCCTACGAGCAGTACTTC. Protein product: CASSEPRSSYEQYF.

The chain recombines TRBV19 with TRBJ1-5, with a tentative D call TRBD1 (5 bases). V lost 5 bases to trimming and J lost 4 bases, with 12 bases between them. CDR1 and CDR2 (germline): LNHDA, SQIVND (reference sequence). The CDR3 is 14 residues long. The CDR3 DNA is TGTGCCAGTAGTCCGGGGGATGGAAATCAGCCCCAGCATTTT. Protein product: CASSPGDGNQPQHF.

V and J are TRBV19 and TRBJ2-1; TRBD1 agrees at 7 bases. This CDR3 is built from 13 residues. V lost 10 bases to trimming and J lost 2 bases; unmatched junction nucleotides: 5. Germline V gene data show CDR1 as LNHDA and CDR2 as SQIVND (reference sequence). The CDR3 is CATRDSPYNEQFF. Written as DNA, the CDR3 is TGTGCCACCAGGGACAGCCCCTACAATGAGCAGTTCTTC.

This clone was picked up one time. J is TRBJ1-6 and V is TRBV6-5; D gene unclear. Per germline, CDR1 MNHEY and CDR2 SVGAGI. Trimming left V 2 bases short and J 7 bases short, with 6 bases between. The CDR3 totals 13 residues. The CDR3 sequence is CASSYDGNSPLHF. The CDR3 region has the DNA TGTGCCAGCAGTTACGACGGAAATTCACCCCTCCACTTT.